These 6 T cell receptor beta chains were all obtained from the same sample, sequenced in a study of cytomegalovirus exposure and HLA in healthy donors. PCR employed 60 Vbeta and 13 Jbeta primers. The data were produced by immunoSEQ multiplex PCR, yet TCRdb's version contains in-frame clones alone and is incomplete. The table includes some 110,000 clones, roughly 78% detected once. Material: PBMCs. The source of these receptors is a middle-aged woman in good health and CMV-seronegative.

V and J are TRBV15 and TRBJ2-2; D unclear. Deletions cut 1 base from V and 5 bases from J, with 8 bases between. The CDR3 contains 14 residues. Germline V lookup: CDR1 LNHNV, CDR2 YYDKDF (reference sequence). The CDR3 DNA reads TGTGCCACCAGCAGAGGTCAGACAACCGGGGAGCTGTTTTTT. Its protein is CATSRGQTTGELFF.

CDR3 bases: TGCAGCGTTGAAGTTCGGGCGACAGCCGGTCGGCAGTACTTC. It yields the protein CSVEVRATAGRQYF. The chain is built from TRBV29-1 and TRBJ2-7; weak D call: TRBD1 (5 bases). The CDR3 is 14 residues long. The germline CDR1 and CDR2 sequences are SQVTM and ANQGSEA. Trimming took 1 base from V and 9 from J, leaving 19 bases between them.

This clone occurred once. The chain is built from TRBV7-9 and TRBJ2-1; tentative D call: TRBD2 (6 bases). This CDR3 spans 15 amino acids. The germline gives CDR1 SEHNR, CDR2 FQNEAQ (reference sequence). The germline V and J ends were trimmed by 3 bases and 4 bases, with 13 bases remaining between them. CDR3 bases: TGTGCCAGCAGCTTGGGGTTCGGACTATACAATGAGCAGTTCTTC. This codes for CASSLGFGLYNEQFF.

Concerning this clone: A junction end diverges from the germline sequence, so it may reflect a read error. The chain joins TRBV19 to TRBJ2-5; possibly TRBD2 for D (6 bases). CDR3 length: 15 residues. Germline V lookup: CDR1 LNHDA, CDR2 SQIVND (reference sequence). DNA of the CDR3: TGTGCAAGTAGCCGGAGGGCATGGGTCCAAGAGACCCAGTACTTC. It encodes CASSRRAWVQETQYF.

V and J are TRBV19 and TRBJ2-3; maybe TRBD1 (6 bases). The ends were cut back, 2 bases at V and 2 bases at J, with 17 bases in the middle. Germline loops: CDR1 LNHDA, CDR2 SQIVND (reference sequence). The length of the CDR3 is 17 residues. The CDR3 loop is CASSILSGHTYTDTQYF. The DNA of the CDR3 is TGTGCCAGTAGTATATTATCGGGACACACCTACACAGATACGCAGTATTTT.

J is TRBJ2-7 and V is TRBV5-1; unclear D gene. The V end lost 2 bases, the J end lost 0 bases, and 6 bases lay between the germline ends. CDR1 is SGHRS and CDR2 is YFSETQ in the germline V gene. The CDR3 spans 13 residues. The CDR3 is CASSFSSSYEQYF. CDR3 nucleotides: TGCGCCAGCAGCTTTTCGAGCTCCTACGAGCAGTACTTC.